This T cell receptor (beta chain) was captured by sequencing in a study of T-cell reconstitution after alpha-beta-depleted transplantation in children. Regarding the study as a whole: Several hundred graft clones that had expanded were reportedly the source of alpha-beta T cells about two months after transplant.

Using unique molecular identifiers, the investigators prepared the TCRbeta library. TCRdb ran MiXCR on the PCR reads and lists one entry per CDR3 protein. The table has around 490,000 distinct CDR3 sequences, about 10% seen once. This clonotype was seen ten or more times. What it recognizes is unknown. CDR1 and CDR2 (germline): SQVTM, ANQGSEA. The CDR3 is 19 amino acids. After removal of 5 bases from V and 10 bases from J, the junction contained 27 bases not matched to a gene. Sequenced here: PBMCs, mostly from graft donor cells, sampled 180 days after TCRalphabeta/CD19-depleted stem cell transplant. This chain joins TRBV29-1 and TRBJ1-4; TRBD1 matches 8 bases. The receptor was isolated from a female patient aged 2-15 years who had a stem cell transplant for aplastic anemia, so the T cells may come from the graft donor. This chain's CDR3 is CSVRGRAGGDRWEIGKLFF. CDR3 coding DNA: TGCAGCGTTCGGGGTCGCGCAGGGGGCGATCGGTGGGAAATAGGAAAACTGTTTTTT.